This passage covers 23 T cell receptor beta chains from one sample sequenced in a study of T cells in women clearing cervical HPV infection. Using immunoSEQ multiplex PCR, the repertoire was profiled, and TCRdb retains in-frame clones only, with some absent. In total, the table holds 15,000 to 20,000 clones. Sequenced sample: blood buffy coat. These receptors came from a woman aged 18-70 years with a cervical HPV16 infection that either progressed to CIN3+ or cleared (not recorded which).

A word on this clone: The read comes to an end 3 residues before the CDR3 does, leaving the germline J gene to fill in the end. The chain recombines TRBV20-1 with TRBJ1-6, with D maybe TRBD1 (6 bases). Looked up from germline, CDR1 is DFQATT and CDR2 is SNEGSKA (reference sequence). CDR3 length: 15 amino acids. V lost 1 base, J lost 8 bases, and 15 bases lay in between. The CDR3 DNA, read in part, is TGCAGTGCTAGAGGGCAGGAACAGGGCGATTCACCC. Its translation is CSARGQEQGDSP. The full CDR3 sequence reads CSARGQEQGDSPLHF.

Note on this clone: The read comes to an end 3 residues before the CDR3 does, leaving the germline J gene to fill in the end. V and J are TRBV10-1 and TRBJ2-2, with TRBD1 as a possible D gene (5 bases). This CDR3 has 14 amino acids. The germline gives CDR1 WNHNN, CDR2 SYGVQD (reference sequence). Trimming removed 6 bases from V and 0 bases from J, with 8 bases in between. The CDR3 DNA, read in part, is TGCGCCAGCAGGAAAGGGGCGAACACCGGGGAG. Its translation: CASRKGANTGE. The CDR3, in full, reads CASRKGANTGELFF.

A note on this clone: Coverage ceases 3 residues before the CDR3 finishes, and the germline J gene fills in the end. The V call is TRBV5-1, the J call TRBJ2-3, with 8 bases that match TRBD2. The CDR3 contains 14 residues. Trimming took 6 bases from V and 0 from J; bases not matched to a gene: 3. Per germline, CDR1 SGHRS and CDR2 YFSETQ. The chain's CDR3 is CASKIAGSTDTQYF. The sequenced CDR3 bases are TGCGCCAGCAAAATAGCGGGAAGCACAGATACG.

This clone ranks as medium-sized (0.01 to 0.1%) in terms of frequency. The read ends 3 residues shy of where the CDR3 ends; the end is completed using the germline J gene. The chain joins TRBV6-2 or TRBV6-3 to TRBJ1-1; 7 nucleotides agree with TRBD1. CDR1 MNHEY and CDR2 SVGEGT come from the germline V gene. The CDR3 is made up of 14 amino acids. Losses at the gene ends were 5 bases for V and 5 bases for J; bases not matched to a gene: 8. The CDR3 sequence is CASSQTGIETEAFF. CDR3 DNA, as far as it was read: TGTGCCAGCAGTCAGACAGGGATTGAGACTGAA.

In regard to this clone: The read is 3 residues too short to cover the CDR3 end, so that end is filled in from the germline J gene. J is TRBJ2-7 and V is TRBV2, with 10 nucleotides matching TRBD2. Per germline, CDR1 SNHLY and CDR2 FYNNEI. This CDR3 is built from 13 residues. After removal of 7 bases from V and 6 bases from J, the junction contained 6 bases not matched to a gene. Incomplete CDR3 DNA: TGTGCCAGCAACCTAGCGGGAGTAAGCGAG. It yields the protein CASNLAGVSE. The entire CDR3 protein reads CASNLAGVSEQYF.

Concerning this clone: The CDR3 end lies 3 residues beyond the end of the read and is filled in from the germline J gene. The chain links TRBV11-2 to TRBJ2-5; D could derive from TRBD1 or TRBD2 (5 bases each). The V and J ends lost 0 bases and 4 bases respectively, with 9 bases between them. Germline CDR1 SGHAT, CDR2 FQNNGV. The CDR3 consists of 14 residues. The CDR3 protein is CASSLDPGRETQYF. The covered CDR3 bases are TGTGCCAGCAGCTTAGATCCAGGGAGAGAGACC.

The CDR3: CASSLVPGAGREQFF. The covered CDR3 bases are TGTGCCAGCAGCTTAGTTCCAGGGGCCGGACGTGAG. The V and J genes are TRBV7-2 and TRBJ2-1, with TRBD1 as a possible D gene (6 bases). The read gets to within 3 residues of the CDR3 end, and the germline J gene fills in the rest. The CDR3 covers 15 residues. Germline CDR1 SGHTA, CDR2 FQGNSA. With 1 base removed from V and 9 bases from J, the gap between germline ends came to 16 bases. The full variable domain, rest sourced from reference TRBV7-2 and TRBJ2-1, is GAGVSQSPSNKVTEKGKDVELRCDPISGHTALYWYRQSLGQGLEFLIYFQGNSAPDKSGLPSDRFSAERTGGSVSTLTIQRTQQEDSAVYLCASSLVPGAGREQFFGPGTRLTVL.

Remarks on this clone: The read terminates 3 residues ahead of where the CDR3 ends, so the germline J gene completes it. V gene TRBV12-3 or TRBV12-4 combines with J gene TRBJ2-2; 9 nucleotides line up with TRBD1. The CDR3 totals 15 residues. The V gene end was trimmed by 5 bases and the J gene end by 6 bases; junction bases not matched to a gene: 7. CDR3 DNA (partial): TGTGCCAGCAGTACTGGGACAGGGTATTCCGGGGAG. This codes for CASSTGTGYSGE. In full, the CDR3 reads CASSTGTGYSGELFF.

Points on this clone: The read is 3 residues too short to cover the CDR3 end, so that end is filled in from the germline J gene. The chain employs TRBV20-1 and TRBJ2-7; D gene uncertain. The V end lost 3 bases, the J end lost 5 bases, and 11 bases lay between the germline ends. CDR3 length: 12 residues. Germline CDR1 and CDR2: DFQATT and SNEGSKA (reference sequence). The covered CDR3 bases are TGCAGTGCTAGTCCGGTGGGCAACGAG. It encodes CSASPVGNE. The full CDR3 sequence reads CSASPVGNEQYF.

Concerning this clone itself: The read falls 3 residues short of the CDR3 end, and the missing part is taken from the germline J gene. The chain is built from TRBV19 and TRBJ2-5; possibly TRBD2 for D (6 bases). This CDR3 is built from 16 residues. The germline CDR1 and CDR2 sequences are LNHDA and SQIVND (reference sequence). CDR3 amino acids: CASSIALQGWGETQYF. Partial CDR3 DNA: TGTGCCAGTAGTATAGCCCTCCAGGGATGGGGGGAAACC.

Details on this clone: The missing CDR3 end, 3 residues past where the read stops, is filled in from the germline J gene. The rearrangement links TRBV5-3 to TRBJ2-1; a possible D gene is TRBD2 (5 bases). TRBV5-3 is assigned to the ORF class and has an uncertain function. Trimming removed 2 bases at V and 5 bases at J, with 23 bases between. The CDR3 is 18 residues long. The CDR3 reads CARSFSPDCGPEDNEQFF. Incomplete CDR3 DNA: TGTGCCAGAAGCTTCTCCCCGGATTGCGGGCCTGAGGACAATGAG.

On this clone itself: The read gets to within 3 residues of the CDR3 end, and the germline J gene fills in the rest. The chain employs TRBV19 and TRBJ2-2; a possible D gene is TRBD1 (6 bases). The CDR3 loop spans 15 amino acids. V gave up 3 bases and J gave up 0 bases, with 8 bases separating them. The germline CDR1 and CDR2 sequences are LNHDA and SQIVND (reference sequence). The CDR3 DNA, read in part, is TGTGCCAGTAGTATCCAGGGGCCGAACACCGGGGAG. Translated, it gives CASSIQGPNTGE. The entire CDR3 reads CASSIQGPNTGELFF.

On this clone itself: The read ends 3 residues early relative to the CDR3; the germline J gene fills the gap. The chain is built from TRBV5-1 and TRBJ2-5; D is possibly TRBD1 (5 bases). The V gene lost 0 bases and the J gene lost 5 bases, with 11 bases spanning the gap. The CDR3 is 14 residues long. Germline CDR1 SGHRS, CDR2 YFSETQ. Incomplete CDR3 DNA: TGCGCCAGCAGCTTGGCCAGGGCAGGGGAGACC. Translation gives CASSLARAGET. The whole CDR3 protein is CASSLARAGETQYF.

Points on this clone: The CDR3 end lies 3 residues beyond the end of the read and is filled in from the germline J gene. The V gene is TRBV2, the J gene TRBJ2-7; TRBD1 might be the D (6 bases). Germline V CDR1 and CDR2: SNHLY, FYNNEI. The CDR3 extends over 12 amino acids. Trimming removed 7 bases at V and 1 base at J, with 8 bases between. The CDR3 sequence: CASNRESYEQYF. The covered CDR3 bases are TGTGCCAGCAACAGGGAATCCTACGAG.

This clone ranks as medium-sized in terms of frequency. The CDR3 is cut off 3 residues early in the read; its end comes from the germline J gene. The J gene is TRBJ1-2, the V gene TRBV19; D perhaps matches TRBD1 (5 bases). This CDR3 is built from 17 residues. The germline V gene encodes CDR1 LNHDA and CDR2 SQIVND (reference sequence). V gave up 3 bases and J gave up 5 bases, with 22 bases separating them. This chain's CDR3 is CASSMVHGGRITYGYTF. The DNA read from the CDR3 is TGTGCCAGTAGTATGGTCCACGGGGGACGGATTACATATGGC. The variable domain in full, completed from reference TRBV19 and TRBJ1-2, reads DGGITQSPKYLFRKEGQNVTLSCEQNLNHDAMYWYRQDPGQGLRLIYYSQIVNDFQKGDIAEGYSVSREKKESFPLTVTSAQKNPTAFYLCASSMVHGGRITYGYTFGSGTRLTVV.

Turning to this clone: The read finishes 3 residues shy of the CDR3 end, and the germline J gene is used to complete it. V is TRBV7-2 and J is TRBJ1-5; 8 bases agree with TRBD1. The V segment lost 5 bases and the J segment 7 bases; nucleotides outside the gene matches: 10. The germline V gene encodes CDR1 SGHTA and CDR2 FQGNSA. The length of the CDR3 is 15 residues. The CDR3 protein is CASSPRQGAGQPQHF. Partial CDR3 DNA: TGTGCCAGCAGCCCTAGGCAGGGGGCAGGACAGCCC. The entire variable domain, with the rest obtained from reference TRBV7-2 and TRBJ1-5, is as follows: GAGVSQSPSNKVTEKGKDVELRCDPISGHTALYWYRQSLGQGLEFLIYFQGNSAPDKSGLPSDRFSAERTGGSVSTLTIQRTQQEDSAVYLCASSPRQGAGQPQHFGDGTRLSIL.

About this clone itself: The read falls 3 residues short of the CDR3 end, and the missing part is taken from the germline J gene. The genes are TRBV30 and TRBJ1-5; D possibly corresponds to TRBD1 (6 bases). This CDR3 is 15 amino acids long. Germline CDR1 is GTSNPN and CDR2 is SVGIG (reference sequence). Trimming left V 0 bases short and J 6 bases short, with 15 bases between. The CDR3 reads CAWSVRQGLAQPQHF. The covered CDR3 bases are TGTGCCTGGAGTGTACGGCAGGGGCTTGCTCAGCCC.

Note on this clone: Sequencing ends 3 residues short of the CDR3 end; the germline J gene provides the rest. The chain joins TRBV3-1 (or the pseudogene TRBV3-2) to TRBJ1-1; 7 bases fit TRBD1. Germline CDR1 is LGHDT and CDR2 is YNNKEL (reference sequence). The CDR3 runs to 14 residues. V dropped 4 bases and J dropped 1; count of bases not matched to a gene: 3. CDR3 DNA (partial): TGTGCCAGCAGCCCGCGGACAGGGAACACTGAA. It encodes CASSPRTGNTE. The whole CDR3 sequence is CASSPRTGNTEAFF.

With respect to this clone: The sequenced fragment ends 3 residues before the CDR3 boundary, so the rest is inferred from the germline J gene. The rearrangement links TRBV10-2 to TRBJ1-2; D gene uncertain. CDR1 WSHSY and CDR2 SAAADI come from the germline V gene. This CDR3 region has 12 residues. The V gene lost 5 bases and the J gene lost 4 bases, with 8 bases spanning the gap. CDR3 protein: CASSPSPYGYTF. Incomplete CDR3 DNA: TGCGCCAGCAGTCCTTCCCCCTATGGC.

Concerning this clone itself: The CDR3 end is not reached by the read, which stops 3 residues before it; the germline J gene fills it in. The chain links TRBV7-3 to TRBJ1-2; D is undetermined. V lost 5 bases to trimming and J lost 7 bases, with 14 bases between them. The CDR3 has 13 residues. Looked up from germline, CDR1 is SGHTA and CDR2 is FQGTGA. The CDR3 loop reads CASSQQQSSGYTF. The CDR3 DNA, read in part, is TGTGCCAGCAGCCAACAGCAATCCAGTGGC.

Judged by frequency, this clone is medium-sized. CDR3 DNA (partial): TGTGCCAGCAGTGAAGGGTACGGCACTGAA. Protein sequence: CASSEGYGTE. The entire CDR3 sequence reads CASSEGYGTEAFF. The chain has TRBV6-4 and TRBJ1-1; unclear D gene. The sequence runs out 3 residues before the end of the CDR3; the remainder is reconstructed from the germline J gene. Trimming took off 3 bases at V and 4 bases at J, with 9 bases between the two ends. Germline values: CDR1 MRHNA, CDR2 SNTAGT. This CDR3 region has 13 residues.

As concerns this clone: The read finishes 3 residues shy of the CDR3 end, and the germline J gene is used to complete it. V and J are TRBV2 and TRBJ2-5; the D gene is possibly TRBD1 (5 bases). The CDR3 loop spans 15 amino acids. Germline CDR1 reads SNHLY; CDR2 reads FYNNEI. V was cut by 0 bases and J by 5 bases, with 13 bases left in between. Partial CDR3 DNA: TGTGCCAGCAGTGAAGCGGGGCTAGGTGTCGAGACC. Amino acids: CASSEAGLGVET. The CDR3, in full, reads CASSEAGLGVETQYF.

Concerning this clone: The missing CDR3 end, 3 residues past where the read stops, is filled in from the germline J gene. The V call is TRBV5-1, the J call TRBJ1-3; D might be TRBD1 (6 bases). V lost 2 bases to trimming and J lost 4 bases, with 10 bases between them. The germline CDR1 and CDR2 sequences are SGHRS and YFSETQ. The CDR3 has 14 amino acids. Incomplete CDR3 DNA: TGCGCCAGCAGCTTACCAGGGGACGGAAACACC. This codes for CASSLPGDGNT. The entire CDR3 sequence reads CASSLPGDGNTIYF.